Following are 32 T cell receptor beta chains from one sample sequenced in a study of shared clonotypes between healthy human individuals. The protocol was immunoSEQ multiplex PCR, while the TCRdb copy is restricted to in-frame clones and leaves out a portion. The profile shows 1.5 million to 1.9 million clones, 95% to 99% of them singletons. Sequenced: naive CD4+ T cells sorted from blood. Documented subset: CD45RA+ positively selected. These receptors all come from a young man in good health.

The chain has TRBV7-6 and TRBJ2-1, with 9 bases aligning to TRBD1. Germline CDR1 SGHVS, CDR2 FNYEAQ. Trimming cost V 0 bases and J 9 bases; bases outside gene matches: 9. CDR3 length: 16 amino acids. CDR3 amino acids: CASSLAGTGPNGEQFF. The CDR3 bases are TGTGCCAGCAGCTTAGCCGGGACAGGGCCCAACGGTGAGCAGTTCTTC.

This rearrangement joins TRBV6-6 to TRBJ2-7; 7 nucleotides agree with TRBD1. The V gene end was trimmed by 8 bases and the J gene end by 6 bases; junction bases not matched to a gene: 10. The V gene's germline CDR1 is MNHNY and CDR2 SVGAGI (reference sequence). The CDR3 is made up of 13 amino acids. CDR3 DNA sequence: TGTGCCAGCCGAGGGGGCAATACGGCCGAGCAGTACTTC. Residues: CASRGGNTAEQYF.

This chain connects TRBV5-1 to TRBJ2-2; D may be TRBD1 or TRBD2 (5 bases each). The CDR3 is 14 residues long. The germline V gene has CDR1 SGHRS and CDR2 YFSETQ. Between the trimmed V and J ends, which lost 0 bases and 7 bases, there was a span of 10 bases. The DNA of the CDR3 is TGCGCCAGCAGCTTGGGGCAGGGAGTCGGGGAGCTGTTTTTT. Translating gives CASSLGQGVGELFF.

The chain recombines TRBV10-3 with TRBJ2-7; D may match TRBD1 or TRBD2 (5 bases each). V lost 8 bases and J lost 2, with 16 bases in between. CDR3 size: 14 residues. CDR1 is ENHRY, CDR2 SYGVKD, per germline. Here the CDR3 reads CAIAAGTAAYEQYF. In DNA form, the CDR3 reads TGTGCCATCGCGGCCGGGACGGCTGCCTACGAGCAGTACTTC.

The V gene is TRBV7-2, the J gene TRBJ2-1, with a tentative D call TRBD1 (5 bases). The CDR3 spans 12 residues. Germline-derived CDR1 and CDR2 are SGHTA and FQGNSA. The V and J ends lost 6 bases and 15 bases respectively, with 18 bases between them. The CDR3 is CASRTLGDRLFF. In DNA form, the CDR3 reads TGTGCCAGCAGAACTCTAGGGGATAGGCTGTTCTTC.

This CDR3 reads CASSEGAANQPQHF. The CDR3 region has the DNA TGTGCCAGCAGTGAGGGAGCGGCCAATCAGCCCCAGCATTTT. The genes are TRBV2 and TRBJ1-5; D uncertain. The V and J ends lost 3 bases and 3 bases respectively, with 9 bases between them. In germline, CDR1 is SNHLY, CDR2 FYNNEI. This CDR3 has 14 residues.

The chain couples TRBV5-4 to TRBJ1-1; D might be TRBD1 (6 bases). Deletions cut 4 bases from V and 1 base from J, with 11 bases between. Germline V gene lookup returns CDR1 SGHNT and CDR2 YYREEE (reference sequence). This CDR3 comprises 14 residues. The CDR3 coding sequence is TGTGCCAGCAGCATAGACAGGAGGAACACTGAAGCTTTCTTT. Its translation is CASSIDRRNTEAFF.

The chain recombines TRBV5-1 with TRBJ2-7; no clear D. The V end was cut by 4 bases, the J end by 1 base, with 9 bases between. CDR1 and CDR2 from the germline V gene are SGHRS and YFSETQ. The CDR3 has 13 amino acids. For the CDR3, the DNA is TGCGCCAGCAGCCCCGACCTTTCCTACGAGCAGTACTTC. This encodes CASSPDLSYEQYF.

The gene calls are TRBV6-5 and TRBJ1-3; D may be TRBD1 (5 bases). This CDR3 spans 15 amino acids. CDR1 MNHEY and CDR2 SVGAGI come from the germline V gene. The V gene lost 6 bases and the J gene lost 4 bases, with 16 bases spanning the gap. In DNA form, the CDR3 reads TGTGCCAGCAGAGTGACAGACTACGCGGGAAACACCATATATTTT. It is translated as CASRVTDYAGNTIYF.

The chain links TRBV5-1 to TRBJ1-1; D might be TRBD1 (6 bases). Trimming left V 4 bases short and J 9 bases short, with 16 bases between. The CDR3 covers 13 residues. Germline loops: CDR1 SGHRS, CDR2 YFSETQ. The CDR3 nucleotides read TGCGCCAGCAGCCAGGACAGTAATAGGCAAGCTTTCTTT. Translating it yields CASSQDSNRQAFF.

The genes are TRBV11-3 and TRBJ1-1; no reliable D call. CDR3 length: 14 amino acids. V lost 3 bases and J lost 7, with 15 bases in between. From germline, CDR1 is SGHNT and CDR2 YENEEA. Here the CDR3 reads CASSFLGSGDEAFF. The CDR3 DNA follows: TGTGCCAGCAGCTTTTTGGGGAGTGGGGATGAAGCTTTCTTT. Full variable domain (remainder filled in from reference TRBV11-3 and TRBJ1-1): EAGVVQSPRYKIIEKKQPVAFWCNPISGHNTLYWYLQNLGQGPELLIRYENEEAVDDSQLPKDRFSAERLKGVDSTLKIQPAELGDSAVYLCASSFLGSGDEAFFGQGTRLTVV.

V gene TRBV11-3 combines with J gene TRBJ1-1; tentatively, D is TRBD1 (5 bases). Trimming removed 6 bases from V and 1 base from J, with 15 bases in between. The CDR3 contains 15 residues. The germline V gene encodes CDR1 SGHNT and CDR2 YENEEA. CDR3 sequence: CASSPNNGANTEAFF. As DNA, the CDR3 is TGTGCCAGCAGTCCAAACAATGGGGCGAACACTGAAGCTTTCTTT.

The chain combines TRBV9 with TRBJ2-1, with a possible D match to TRBD1 (7 bases). Trimming removed 6 bases from V and 6 bases from J, with 10 bases in between. Germline assignment: CDR1 SGDLS and CDR2 YYNGEE. The length of the CDR3 is 12 residues. The CDR3, as DNA: TGTGCCAGCACCCAGGGGGGCAATGAGCAGTTCTTC. Protein product: CASTQGGNEQFF.

V gene TRBV5-1 combines with J gene TRBJ2-2; D gene ambiguous. This CDR3 is built from 14 residues. Between the trimmed V and J ends, which lost 4 bases and 6 bases, there was a span of 13 bases. CDR1 is SGHRS, CDR2 YFSETQ, per germline. The CDR3, as DNA: TGCGCCAGCAGCCCGTTAGGATTCGCCGGGGAGCTGTTTTTT. Its translation is CASSPLGFAGELFF.

This sequence joins TRBV27 and TRBJ2-7; 7 bases are shared with TRBD1. Germline loops: CDR1 MNHEY, CDR2 SMNVEV (reference sequence). Germline trimming cut 10 bases from V and 0 bases from J; bases unmatched to any gene: 6. There are 13 residues in the CDR3. The CDR3 spells CATSGQSSYEQYF. In nucleotides, the CDR3 is TGTGCCACCTCGGGACAGAGCTCCTACGAGCAGTACTTC.

V and J are TRBV28 and TRBJ2-7, with D possibly called TRBD1 or TRBD2 (5 bases each). The CDR3 has 16 amino acids. Germline CDR1 and CDR2: MDHEN and SYDVKM. V shed 7 bases and J shed 2 bases, with 21 bases lying between them. The CDR3 sequence is CASNLVAGTVTYEQYF. In DNA form, the CDR3 reads TGTGCCAGCAATCTAGTGGCCGGGACGGTAACCTACGAGCAGTACTTC.

Concerning this clone: Different DNA sequences within this sample yield the same CDR3. The V call is TRBV18, the J call TRBJ2-1; D perhaps matches TRBD2 (5 bases). Trimming shortened V by 3 bases and J by 0 bases, and 12 bases separated the two germline ends. This CDR3 is built from 16 residues. The germline V gene has CDR1 KGHSH and CDR2 LQKENI. CDR3 nucleotide sequence: TGTGCCAGCTCACCGGCAAGCGGTAGCTCCTACAATGAGCAGTTCTTC. Amino acids: CASSPASGSSYNEQFF.

This clone was seen only once. This chain joins TRBV5-1 and TRBJ1-2; maybe TRBD1 (5 bases). CDR1 is SGHRS, CDR2 YFSETQ, per germline. This CDR3 spans 13 amino acids. V lost 1 base and J 4 bases, leaving 8 bases between the germline ends. Written as DNA, the CDR3 is TGCGCCAGCAGCTTGCTCCAGGGCTATGGCTACACCTTC. This encodes CASSLLQGYGYTF.

The V call is TRBV5-4, the J call TRBJ2-2; TRBD1 is a possible D gene (5 bases). Germline V gene sequence: CDR1 SGHNT, CDR2 YYREEE (reference sequence). The CDR3 loop spans 15 amino acids. With 1 base removed from V and 5 bases from J, the gap between germline ends came to 12 bases. CDR3 nucleotide sequence: TGTGCCAGCAGCTTGCCAGCACAGGCGACCGGGGAGCTGTTTTTT. This sequence encodes CASSLPAQATGELFF.

The chain couples TRBV4-1 to TRBJ2-6; D not resolved. This CDR3 comprises 16 residues. The V gene's germline CDR1 is MGHRA and CDR2 YSYEKL. The germline V and J ends were trimmed by 2 bases and 0 bases, with 8 bases remaining between them. DNA of the CDR3: TGCGCCAGCAGCCAACACGGACCCTCTGGGGCCAACGTCCTGACTTTC. This gives the protein CASSQHGPSGANVLTF.

The chain uses TRBV6-1 and TRBJ2-5; no reliable D call. Germline values: CDR1 MNHNS, CDR2 SASEGT. The V end was cut by 7 bases, the J end by 5 bases, with 8 bases between. The CDR3 has 11 residues. The CDR3: CASTLTETQYF. In nucleotides, the CDR3 is TGTGCCAGCACCCTCACGGAGACCCAGTACTTC.

The chain has TRBV5-5 and TRBJ2-2, with D hard to call. There are 12 residues in the CDR3. Trimming left V 3 bases short and J 4 bases short, with 4 bases between. Germline V lookup: CDR1 SGHKS, CDR2 YYEKEE (reference sequence). The CDR3 here is CASSSSTGELFF. In nucleotides, the CDR3 is TGTGCCAGCAGCTCTAGCACCGGGGAGCTGTTTTTT.

The rearrangement links TRBV5-4 to TRBJ2-7, with 13 bases matching TRBD2. V lost 10 bases to trimming and J lost 2 bases; unmatched junction nucleotides: 3. This CDR3 spans 13 amino acids. Germline-derived CDR1 and CDR2 are SGHNT and YYREEE (reference sequence). This CDR3 is CAGGTSGTYEQYF. The DNA of the CDR3 is TGTGCCGGGGGGACTAGCGGGACCTACGAGCAGTACTTC. The whole variable domain, filled in from reference TRBV5-4 and TRBJ2-7, reads ETGVTQSPTHLIKTRGQQVTLRCSSQSGHNTVSWYQQALGQGPQFIFQYYREEENGRGNFPPRFSGLQFPNYSSELNVNALELDDSALYLCAGGTSGTYEQYFGPGTRLTVT.

The chain carries TRBV19 and TRBJ1-2; TRBD1 agrees at 9 bases. Trimming took 5 bases from V and 5 from J; bases not matched to a gene: 3. The CDR3 is 13 amino acids. Germline lookup yields CDR1 LNHDA and CDR2 SQIVND (reference sequence). This chain's CDR3 is CASSPGTGYGYTF. The CDR3 region has the DNA TGTGCCAGTAGTCCCGGGACAGGGTATGGCTACACCTTC.

This sequence joins TRBV7-2 and TRBJ1-5, with no clear D. The germline V gene encodes CDR1 SGHTA and CDR2 FQGNSA. The CDR3 is 14 amino acids. V was shortened by 4 bases and J by 5 bases, with 12 bases between the two germline ends. CDR3 region: CASSSLGWDQPQHF. The DNA of the CDR3 is TGTGCCAGCAGCTCCCTGGGATGGGATCAGCCCCAGCATTTT.

Concerning this clone: Different DNA sequences within this sample yield the same CDR3. The chain links TRBV2 to TRBJ2-2; weak D call: TRBD1 (6 bases). Between the trimmed V and J ends, which lost 4 bases and 1 base, there was a span of 7 bases. Germline V gene lookup returns CDR1 SNHLY and CDR2 FYNNEI. This CDR3 is built from 14 residues. The CDR3 here is CASSGTENTGELFF. The DNA of the CDR3 is TGTGCCAGCAGTGGGACAGAGAACACCGGGGAGCTGTTTTTT.

This sequence joins TRBV27 and TRBJ2-2; 13 nucleotides agree with TRBD2. This CDR3 has 17 residues. The V gene's germline CDR1 is MNHEY and CDR2 SMNVEV (reference sequence). V dropped 8 bases and J dropped 5; count of bases not matched to a gene: 11. CDR3 sequence: CASRGLAGVSGTGELFF. The CDR3 DNA reads as TGTGCCAGCCGAGGACTAGCGGGAGTAAGTGGTACCGGGGAGCTGTTTTTT.

The chain links TRBV5-6 to TRBJ2-7; TRBD1 is a possible D gene (6 bases). From germline, CDR1 is SGHDT and CDR2 YYEEEE. V was trimmed by 2 bases and J by 3 bases, leaving 9 bases between them. The CDR3 covers 13 residues. The DNA of the CDR3 is TGTGCCAGCAGCTTCCGGGACAACTACGAGCAGTACTTC. Translation gives CASSFRDNYEQYF.

The chain recombines TRBV5-8 with TRBJ2-5, with D possibly TRBD1 on 6 matching bases. Germline loops: CDR1 SGHTS, CDR2 YDEGEE. There are 13 residues in the CDR3. Trimming left V 0 bases short and J 10 bases short, with 13 bases between. Here the CDR3 reads CASSLDRAGGQYF. In DNA form, the CDR3 reads TGTGCCAGCAGCTTGGACAGGGCGGGTGGCCAGTACTTC.

The CDR3, as DNA: TGTGCCAGCAGGGGGAGCGGGAACACTGAAGCTTTCTTT. Protein: CASRGSGNTEAFF. The chain recombines TRBV5-3 with TRBJ1-1; the match to TRBD1 covers 7 bases. TRBV5-3 is an ORF, and what it does is uncertain. The CDR3 is 13 amino acids. V was pared by 8 bases and J by 1 base, with 5 bases of the junction left unmatched.

The genes are TRBV19 and TRBJ1-3; D gene uncertain. The length of the CDR3 is 13 residues. Looked up from germline, CDR1 is LNHDA and CDR2 is SQIVND (reference sequence). The ends were cut back, 6 bases at V and 2 bases at J, with 8 bases in the middle. The CDR3 reads CASRGRPGNTIYF. The CDR3 DNA reads TGTGCCAGTAGAGGAAGACCTGGAAACACCATATATTTT.

This chain connects TRBV10-3 to TRBJ1-2; 7 nucleotides agree with TRBD1. The CDR3 has 17 amino acids. CDR1 is ENHRY and CDR2 is SYGVKD in the germline V gene. V was pared by 6 bases and J by 4 bases, with 17 bases of the junction left unmatched. DNA of the CDR3: TGTGCCATCAGGACGACAGGGTCCGCGCTTCGCGTCTATGGCTACACCTTC. Translating gives CAIRTTGSALRVYGYTF.